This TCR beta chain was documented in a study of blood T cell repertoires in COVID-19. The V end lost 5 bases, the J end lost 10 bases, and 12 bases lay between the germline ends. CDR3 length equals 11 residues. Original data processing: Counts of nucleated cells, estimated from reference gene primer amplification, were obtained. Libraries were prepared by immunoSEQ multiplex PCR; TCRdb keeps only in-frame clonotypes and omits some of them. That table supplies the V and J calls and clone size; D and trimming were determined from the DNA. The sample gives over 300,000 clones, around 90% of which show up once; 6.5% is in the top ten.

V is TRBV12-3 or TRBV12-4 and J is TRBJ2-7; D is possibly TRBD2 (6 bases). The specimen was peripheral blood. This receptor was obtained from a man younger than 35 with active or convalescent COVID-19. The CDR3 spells CASSNFGGQYF. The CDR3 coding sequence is TGTGCCAGCAGTAATTTCGGGGGACAGTACTTC.